This T cell receptor (beta chain) was obtained from a study of blood T cell repertoires in COVID-19. Whole-study context: Donors in the United States, Italy and Spain gave samples during acute or convalescent COVID-19.

Comments on this clone: A read error may produce the germline difference seen at one junction end.

The length of the CDR3 is 12 residues. Per germline, CDR1 MDHEN and CDR2 SYDVKM. Using immunoSEQ multiplex PCR, the repertoire was profiled, and TCRdb retains in-frame clones only, with some absent. Altogether about 140,000 clones are present, more than 60% being singletons, with the ten largest covering approximately 2%. The receptor was isolated from a woman aged 55-70 years with acute or convalescent COVID-19. The chain recombines TRBV28 with TRBJ1-1; 8 bases fit TRBD1. Specimen: peripheral blood. CDR3 bases: TGTGCCAGCAGCCGGACAGGGAGCTTTATTCTCTTT. Amino acids: CASSRTGSFILF.